Presented here are 23 T cell receptor beta chains from one specimen sequenced in a study of OX40 agonist ivuxolimab in advanced cancers. Assay: immunoSEQ multiplex PCR; the TCRdb copy retains only in-frame clones and omits some. The sample has tens of thousands of clones; about 89% are singletons. The specimen was CD4+ or CD8+ T cells sorted from blood, collected in a trial of the OX40 agonist ivuxolimab. These receptors originate from an adult with an advanced solid tumor such as melanoma, head and neck, liver or kidney cancer.

The DNA for the CDR3 is TGTGCCAGCAGTGTAGCGCCCTACAATGAGCAGTTCTTC. Translation gives CASSVAPYNEQFF. This rearrangement joins TRBV2 to TRBJ2-1; perhaps TRBD2 as D (5 bases). The germline V gene encodes CDR1 SNHLY and CDR2 FYNNEI. Trimming stripped 4 bases from V and 2 bases from J, with 6 bases between. This CDR3 has 13 amino acids.

The chain couples TRBV7-3 to TRBJ2-3; 8 nucleotides match TRBD2. The CDR3 has 15 amino acids. The J segment lost 5 bases and the V segment lost 0 bases, leaving 4 bases of the junction unmatched. Germline V lookup: CDR1 SGHTA, CDR2 FQGTGA. The CDR3 bases are TGTGCCAGCAGCTTAACCGGGAGGGAGGGAGATACGCAGTATTTT. Encoded protein: CASSLTGREGDTQYF. Together with reference TRBV7-3 and TRBJ2-3, the CDR3 gives the full variable domain: GAGVSQTPSNKVTEKGKYVELRCDPISGHTALYWYRQSLGQGPEFLIYFQGTGAADDSGLPNDRFFAVRPEGSVSTLKIQRTERGDSAVYLCASSLTGREGDTQYFGPGTRLTVL.

In nucleotides, the CDR3 is TGTGCCAGCAGTTTATACGCGGGAGGGCCGGATACGCAGTATTTT. This codes for CASSLYAGGPDTQYF. The chain joins TRBV27 to TRBJ2-3, with 9 bases aligning to TRBD2. Germline CDR1 reads MNHEY; CDR2 reads SMNVEV (reference sequence). The CDR3 spans 15 residues. Trimming took 1 base from V and 6 from J; bases not matched to a gene: 5.

This sequence joins TRBV7-3 and TRBJ2-1; D uncertain. V was cut by 6 bases and J by 8 bases, with 11 bases left in between. Germline V gene data show CDR1 as SGHTA and CDR2 as FQGTGA. The CDR3 length is 12 residues. The CDR3 sequence: CASSFGSDEQFF. The CDR3 DNA is TGTGCCAGCAGTTTCGGATCGGATGAGCAGTTCTTC.

In its sample, this clone was seen many times. The chain combines TRBV6-6 with TRBJ1-2; D is ambiguous. V lost 5 bases and J 4 bases, leaving 8 bases between the germline ends. CDR1 is MNHNY, CDR2 SVGAGI, per germline (reference sequence). There are 12 residues in the CDR3. The CDR3 reads CASSPGSYGYTF. CDR3 coding DNA: TGTGCCAGCAGTCCCGGCAGCTATGGCTACACCTTC.

The rearrangement uses TRBV29-1 and TRBJ2-2; TRBD2 matches at 9 bases. The V gene's germline CDR1 is SQVTM and CDR2 ANQGSEA. This CDR3 contains 12 residues. The J segment lost 8 bases and the V segment lost 4 bases, leaving 2 bases of the junction unmatched. CDR3 sequence (DNA): TGCAGCGTTGTAGCGGGAGCGGGGGAGCTGTTTTTT. Its translation: CSVVAGAGELFF.

This clone showed up just once. The chain uses TRBV19 and TRBJ2-7, with no clear D. CDR1 is LNHDA, CDR2 SQIVND, per germline (reference sequence). The CDR3 consists of 12 residues. Trimming shortened V by 5 bases and J by 1 base, and 6 bases separated the two germline ends. The CDR3 loop reads CASSLGSYEQYF. The CDR3 DNA follows: TGTGCCAGTAGTCTCGGGTCCTACGAGCAGTACTTC.

This rearrangement joins TRBV19 to TRBJ1-2; possibly TRBD1 for D (6 bases). This CDR3 contains 14 residues. CDR1 and CDR2 from the germline V gene are LNHDA and SQIVND (reference sequence). The V end was cut by 5 bases, the J end by 7 bases, with 17 bases between. CDR3 sequence reads: CASSLVGAMSGYTF. DNA for the CDR3: TGTGCCAGTAGTCTAGTGGGGGCTATGAGTGGCTACACCTTC.

The V and J genes are TRBV9 and TRBJ1-5; D is perhaps TRBD1 (5 bases). The CDR3 consists of 15 residues. Germline-derived CDR1 and CDR2 are SGDLS and YYNGEE. Trimming took off 3 bases at V and 2 bases at J, with 12 bases between the two ends. CDR3 protein: CASSAEGRRNQPQHF. As DNA, the CDR3 is TGTGCCAGCAGCGCTGAGGGACGACGCAATCAGCCCCAGCATTTT.

The CDR3 DNA reads as TGTGCCAGCAGCCAAGAACAGCTAGAGACCCAGTACTTC. Its protein product is CASSQEQLETQYF. The chain carries TRBV4-2 and TRBJ2-5, with D unclear. The V gene lost 0 bases and the J gene lost 4 bases, with 6 bases spanning the gap. CDR1 LGHNA and CDR2 YNFKEQ come from the germline V gene. The CDR3 loop spans 13 amino acids.

The V gene is TRBV6-5, the J gene TRBJ2-7; no firm D call. The germline V gene encodes CDR1 MNHEY and CDR2 SVGAGI. This CDR3 is built from 13 residues. V was pared by 0 bases and J by 7 bases, with 10 bases between. CDR3 DNA: TGTGCCAGCAGTTACTCGGTTTCCGCGGAGCAGTACTTC. This sequence encodes CASSYSVSAEQYF.

This chain connects TRBV2 to TRBJ1-3, with TRBD1 matching 8 bases. CDR3 length: 15 residues. V was pared by 10 bases and J by 1 base, with 9 bases of the junction left unmatched. Germline CDR1 SNHLY, CDR2 FYNNEI. CDR3 residues: CATPKTGVSGNTIYF. In DNA form, the CDR3 reads TGTGCCACCCCGAAGACAGGGGTATCTGGAAACACCATATATTTT. Drawing the rest from reference TRBV2 and TRBJ1-3, the complete variable domain is EPEVTQTPSHQVTQMGQEVILRCVPISNHLYFYWYRQILGQKVEFLVSFYNNEISEKSEIFDDQFSVERPDGSNFTLKIRSTKLEDSAMYFCATPKTGVSGNTIYFGEGSWLTVV.

The J gene is TRBJ2-7, the V gene TRBV5-1, with D perhaps TRBD1 (5 bases). The CDR3 runs to 13 residues. CDR1 and CDR2 from the germline V gene are SGHRS and YFSETQ. Trimming stripped 0 bases from V and 5 bases from J, with 9 bases between. The CDR3 reads CASSLARENEQYF. As DNA, the CDR3 is TGCGCCAGCAGCTTGGCCAGGGAAAACGAGCAGTACTTC.

This chain uses TRBV5-1 with TRBJ2-5, with 12 bases matching TRBD2. The CDR3 extends over 18 amino acids. Germline CDR1 reads SGHRS; CDR2 reads YFSETQ. V dropped 4 bases and J dropped 1; count of bases not matched to a gene: 11. CDR3 nucleotide sequence: TGCGCCAGCAGCCCGACTACTAGCGGGAGGCCGCCCCAAGAGACCCAGTACTTC. It is translated as CASSPTTSGRPPQETQYF. Full variable domain (rest looked up from reference TRBV5-1 and TRBJ2-5): KAGVTQTPRYLIKTRGQQVTLSCSPISGHRSVSWYQQTPGQGLQFLFEYFSETQRNKGNFPGRFSGRQFSNSRSEMNVSTLELGDSALYLCASSPTTSGRPPQETQYFGPGTRLLVL.

J is TRBJ2-1 and V is TRBV27; 7 positions agree with TRBD2. V shed 2 bases and J 4 bases; nucleotides not matched to a gene: 2. The CDR3 spans 14 residues. Germline V CDR1 and CDR2: MNHEY, SMNVEV (reference sequence). This chain's CDR3 is CASSLLAEYNEQFF. CDR3 bases: TGTGCCAGCAGTTTACTAGCGGAATACAATGAGCAGTTCTTC.

V usage is TRBV28 and J usage is TRBJ1-3; no firm D call. From germline, CDR1 is MDHEN and CDR2 SYDVKM. The CDR3 totals 15 residues. Trimming pared 1 base from V and 2 bases from J, leaving 9 bases between. The CDR3 DNA sequence: TGTGCCAGCAGTTTATCAGCAGGTGCTGGAAACACCATATATTTT. It specifies CASSLSAGAGNTIYF.

This chain connects TRBV2 to TRBJ1-2; D perhaps matches TRBD1 (6 bases). Trimming took 7 bases from V and 4 from J, leaving 16 bases between them. This CDR3 is 14 amino acids long. Germline V gene data show CDR1 as SNHLY and CDR2 as FYNNEI. In DNA form, the CDR3 reads TGTGCCAGCACTTCGGCAGGGGAGGCCTATGGCTACACCTTC. Translated, it gives CASTSAGEAYGYTF.

This chain connects TRBV11-2 to TRBJ2-7; TRBD2 is a possible D gene (6 bases). Germline assignment: CDR1 SGHAT and CDR2 FQNNGV. V was pared by 4 bases and J by 0 bases, with 13 bases between. This CDR3 contains 15 residues. CDR3 nucleotides: TGTGCCAGCAGCTCTGGGCCGGGGGACTCCTACGAGCAGTACTTC. It codes for CASSSGPGDSYEQYF. The full variable domain, completed using reference TRBV11-2 and TRBJ2-7, is EAGVAQSPRYKIIEKRQSVAFWCNPISGHATLYWYQQILGQGPKLLIQFQNNGVVDDSQLPKDRFSAERLKGVDSTLKIQPAKLEDSAVYLCASSSGPGDSYEQYFGPGTRLTVT.

The chain uses TRBV9 and TRBJ2-1; D gene ambiguous. The ends were cut back, 4 bases at V and 10 bases at J, with 21 bases in the middle. Germline values: CDR1 SGDLS, CDR2 YYNGEE. The CDR3 spans 15 residues. Here the CDR3 reads CASSPSDTRRWEQFF. The CDR3 nucleotides read TGTGCCAGCAGCCCCAGCGATACCCGGCGGTGGGAGCAGTTCTTC.

The genes are TRBV28 and TRBJ1-6; unclear D gene. The length of the CDR3 is 9 residues. Trimming removed 11 bases at V and 6 bases at J, with 2 bases between. Germline V gene sequence: CDR1 MDHEN, CDR2 SYDVKM. The DNA for the CDR3 is TGTGCCGGTAATTCACCCCTCCACTTT. This sequence encodes CAGNSPLHF.

The chain is built from TRBV7-2 and TRBJ2-5; no definite D call. The CDR3 covers 11 residues. V lost 4 bases and J lost 7, with 7 bases in between. Looked up from germline, CDR1 is SGHTA and CDR2 is FQGNSA. The CDR3 region is CASSSILTQYF. In nucleotides, the CDR3 is TGTGCCAGCAGCTCCATACTGACCCAGTACTTC.

V gene TRBV4-3 combines with J gene TRBJ2-1; 7 bases map to TRBD2. The germline V gene encodes CDR1 LGHNA and CDR2 YSLEER. The length of the CDR3 is 16 residues. Losses at the gene ends were 2 bases for V and 11 bases for J; bases not matched to a gene: 15. CDR3: CASSQHGLEDGRQQFF. Here the CDR3 DNA reads TGCGCCAGCAGCCAACACGGACTAGAAGACGGGCGGCAGCAGTTCTTC.

Worth noting for this clone: At one boundary the junction diverges from the germline segment, which might be a read error. The CDR3 DNA reads TGTGCTAGCAGCCTAGGAAGCGGACTAGCGGTATACAATGAGCAGTTCTTC. This sequence encodes CASSLGSGLAVYNEQFF. V usage is TRBV7-7 and J usage is TRBJ2-1; 10 bases line up with TRBD2. This CDR3 spans 17 amino acids. CDR1 is SSHAT and CDR2 is FNYEAQ in the germline V gene (reference sequence).